This T cell receptor (beta chain) derives from a study of tumor-infiltrating lymphocytes in primary liver carcinoma. Overall study context: Between roughly 4.2 and 10 cm across, the tumors were all of stage T1-T3 N0M0.

Whole-study findings and limits: Whereas tumor region pairs overlapped more, tumor-adjacent and tumor-blood pairs overlapped less.

RNA and DNA were co-extracted from about 20-30 mg of unsorted bulk tissue. Each sampled tumor had five separate regions taken from it. For this clonotype: Its antigen is not known. A read error is possible here, since a much larger clone lies one base away.

The CDR3 has 18 amino acids. Losses at the gene ends were 9 bases for V and 0 bases for J; bases not matched to a gene: 13. Germline assignment: CDR1 MDHEN and CDR2 SYDVKM. A constant-region primer primed TCR beta cDNA synthesis from roughly 510 ng of total RNA. Amplification in three nested multiplex PCR rounds with slightly modified ARM-PCR gave rise to TCR beta libraries. Researchers ran the first two PCR rounds for ten to eleven cycles each with TRBV1-TRBV30 forward primers and a C-beta reverse primer. TCRdb independently ran MiXCR on the multiplex PCR reads; one entry per CDR3 protein. The data hold some 180,000 distinct CDR3 sequences, with about 85% observed a single time.

The source is a man between 40 and 49 years old with primary liver carcinoma and hepatitis B virus infection. The V gene is TRBV28, the J gene TRBJ2-3; 12 bases are a match to TRBD2. The sample consisted of tumor tissue from primary liver carcinoma. Written as DNA, the CDR3 is TGTGCCAGGAGTGGACTAGCGGGAACCTTCTCTAGCACAGATACGCAGTATTTT. This sequence encodes CARSGLAGTFSSTDTQYF.